This T cell receptor beta chain comes out of a study of response to subunit inactivated influenza vaccine. Each CDR3 protein is one row after TCRdb ran MiXCR on the RT-PCR reads. The sample comprises around 760,000 distinct CDR3 sequences, approximately 15% of which are singletons, and 6.5% to 8.5% rests with the top ten. This clonotype has at least ten counts. The CDR3 runs to 12 residues. With 4 bases removed from V and 4 bases from J, the gap between germline ends came to 8 bases. Per germline, CDR1 MDHEN and CDR2 SYDVKM. The sequenced sample was PBMCs from blood, obtained around 15 days before vaccination. The rearrangement links TRBV28 to TRBJ2-7; no reliable D call. This receptor was identified in a man aged 45-65 years who received an inactivated influenza vaccine. The CDR3 DNA reads TGTGCCAGCAGTTCTTCAATTTACGAGCAGTACTTC. It translates to CASSSSIYEQYF.